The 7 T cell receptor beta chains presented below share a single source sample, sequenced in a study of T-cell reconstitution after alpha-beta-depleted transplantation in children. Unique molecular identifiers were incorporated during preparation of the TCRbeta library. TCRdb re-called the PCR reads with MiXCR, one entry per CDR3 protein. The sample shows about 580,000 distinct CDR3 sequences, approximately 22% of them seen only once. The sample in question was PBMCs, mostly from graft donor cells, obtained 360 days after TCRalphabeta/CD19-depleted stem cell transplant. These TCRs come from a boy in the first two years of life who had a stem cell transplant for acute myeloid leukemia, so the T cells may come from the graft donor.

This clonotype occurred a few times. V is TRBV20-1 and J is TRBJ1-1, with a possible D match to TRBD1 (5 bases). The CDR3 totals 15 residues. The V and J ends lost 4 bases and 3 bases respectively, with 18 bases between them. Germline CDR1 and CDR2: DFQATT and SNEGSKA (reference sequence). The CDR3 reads CSATRDSIRDTEAFF. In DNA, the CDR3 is TGCAGTGCTACCAGGGATTCCATACGGGACACTGAAGCTTTCTTT.

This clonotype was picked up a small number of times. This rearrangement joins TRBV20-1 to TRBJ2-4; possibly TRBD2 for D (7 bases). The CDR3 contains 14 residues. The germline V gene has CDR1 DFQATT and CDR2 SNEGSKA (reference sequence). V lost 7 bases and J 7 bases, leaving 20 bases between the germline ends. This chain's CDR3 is CSVGGPKPRNIQYF. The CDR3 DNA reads TGCAGTGTGGGGGGGCCAAAGCCCCGTAACATTCAGTACTTC.

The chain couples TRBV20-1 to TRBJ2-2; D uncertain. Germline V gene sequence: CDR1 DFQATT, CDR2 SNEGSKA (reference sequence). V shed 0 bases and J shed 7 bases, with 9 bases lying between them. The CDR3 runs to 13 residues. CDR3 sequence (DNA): TGCAGTGCTAGAGAGGGTGGATTCGGGGAGCTGTTTTTT. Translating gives CSAREGGFGELFF.

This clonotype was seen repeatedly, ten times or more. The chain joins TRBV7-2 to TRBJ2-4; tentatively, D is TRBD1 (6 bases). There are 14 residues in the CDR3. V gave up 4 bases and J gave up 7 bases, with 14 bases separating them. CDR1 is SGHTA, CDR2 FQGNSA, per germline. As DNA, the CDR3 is TGTGCCAGCAGCTCCGCCGAGAGGGGGAACATTCAGTACTTC. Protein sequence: CASSSAERGNIQYF. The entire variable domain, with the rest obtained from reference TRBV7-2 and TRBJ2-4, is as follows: GAGVSQSPSNKVTEKGKDVELRCDPISGHTALYWYRQSLGQGLEFLIYFQGNSAPDKSGLPSDRFSAERTGGSVSTLTIQRTQQEDSAVYLCASSSAERGNIQYFGAGTRLSVL.

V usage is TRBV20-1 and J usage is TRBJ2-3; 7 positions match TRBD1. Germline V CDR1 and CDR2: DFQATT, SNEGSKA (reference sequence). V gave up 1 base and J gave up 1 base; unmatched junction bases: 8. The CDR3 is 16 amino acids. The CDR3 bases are TGCAGTGCTAGAGTATTCCGGGACAGCCGCACAGATACGCAGTATTTT. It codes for CSARVFRDSRTDTQYF.

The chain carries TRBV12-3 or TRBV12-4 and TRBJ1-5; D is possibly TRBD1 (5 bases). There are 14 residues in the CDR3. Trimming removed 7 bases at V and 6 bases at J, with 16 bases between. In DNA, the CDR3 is TGTGCCAGCACAGACTCAATGGGGGGTCAGCCCCAGCATTTT. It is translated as CASTDSMGGQPQHF.

In DNA, the CDR3 is TGTGCCAGCAGTTTAGTGGTCAGGGAGGTGTACTTC. It yields the protein CASSLVVREVYF. The rearrangement joins TRBV12-3 or TRBV12-4 to TRBJ2-4; a weak D match, TRBD2 (6 bases). With 1 base removed from V and 15 bases from J, the gap between germline ends came to 13 bases. The CDR3 has 12 residues.